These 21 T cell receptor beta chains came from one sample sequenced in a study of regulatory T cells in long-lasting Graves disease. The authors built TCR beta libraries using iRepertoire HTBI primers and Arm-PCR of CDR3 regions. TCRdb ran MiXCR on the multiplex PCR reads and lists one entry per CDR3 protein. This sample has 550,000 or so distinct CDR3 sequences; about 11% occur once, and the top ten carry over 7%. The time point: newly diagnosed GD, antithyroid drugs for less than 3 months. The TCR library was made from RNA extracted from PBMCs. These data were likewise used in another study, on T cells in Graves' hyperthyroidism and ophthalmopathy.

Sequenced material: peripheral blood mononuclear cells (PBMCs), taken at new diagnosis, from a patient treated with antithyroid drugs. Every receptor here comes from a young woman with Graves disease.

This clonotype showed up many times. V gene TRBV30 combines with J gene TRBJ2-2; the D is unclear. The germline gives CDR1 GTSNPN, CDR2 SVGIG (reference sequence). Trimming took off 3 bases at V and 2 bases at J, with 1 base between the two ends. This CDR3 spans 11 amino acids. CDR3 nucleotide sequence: TGTGCCTGGAGCAACACCGGGGAGCTGTTTTTT. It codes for CAWSNTGELFF.

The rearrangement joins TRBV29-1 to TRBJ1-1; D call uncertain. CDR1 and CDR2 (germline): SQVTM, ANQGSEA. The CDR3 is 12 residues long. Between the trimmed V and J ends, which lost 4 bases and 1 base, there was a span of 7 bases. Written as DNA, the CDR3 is TGCAGCGTTGTCCTGCCGAACACTGAAGCTTTCTTT. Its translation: CSVVLPNTEAFF.

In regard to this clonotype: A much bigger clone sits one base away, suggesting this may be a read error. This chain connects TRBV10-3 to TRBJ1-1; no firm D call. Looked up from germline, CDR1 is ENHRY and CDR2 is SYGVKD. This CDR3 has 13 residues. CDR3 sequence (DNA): TGTGCCATCAGTGGGGTTCAGAACACTGAACCTTTCTTT. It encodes CAISGVQNTEPFF.

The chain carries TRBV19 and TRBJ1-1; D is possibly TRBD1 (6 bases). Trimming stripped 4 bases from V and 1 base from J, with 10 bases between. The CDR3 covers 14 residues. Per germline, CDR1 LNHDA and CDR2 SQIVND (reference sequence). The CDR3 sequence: CASSKGVKNTEAFF. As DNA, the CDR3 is TGTGCCAGTAGTAAGGGGGTAAAGAACACTGAAGCTTTCTTT.

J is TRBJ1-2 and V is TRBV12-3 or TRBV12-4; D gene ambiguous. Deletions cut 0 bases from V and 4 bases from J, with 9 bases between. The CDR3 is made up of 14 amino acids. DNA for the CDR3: TGTGCCAGCAGTTTAGCAGCCAGAAGCTATGGCTACACCTTC. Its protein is CASSLAARSYGYTF.

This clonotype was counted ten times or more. The DNA of the CDR3 is TGTGCCAGCAGTTACGGGGTGTACTTAATCTCTGGGGCCAACGTCCTGACTTTC. Its translation is CASSYGVYLISGANVLTF. The chain carries TRBV6-5 and TRBJ2-6; no definite D call. V gave up 2 bases and J gave up 0 bases, with 14 bases separating them. The CDR3 has 18 residues. From germline, CDR1 is MNHEY and CDR2 SVGAGI.

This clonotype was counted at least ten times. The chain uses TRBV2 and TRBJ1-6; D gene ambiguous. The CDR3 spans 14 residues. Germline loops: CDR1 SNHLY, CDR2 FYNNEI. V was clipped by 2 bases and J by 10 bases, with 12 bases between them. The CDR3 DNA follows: TGTGCCAGCAGTGAATCTAGGGTTTACTCACCCCTCCACTTT. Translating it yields CASSESRVYSPLHF.

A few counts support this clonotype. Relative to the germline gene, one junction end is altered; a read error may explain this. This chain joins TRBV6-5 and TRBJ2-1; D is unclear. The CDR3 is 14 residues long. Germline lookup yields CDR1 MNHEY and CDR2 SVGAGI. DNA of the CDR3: TGTACCAGCAGTTACTCATATGGCAGAAGCGAGCAGTTCTTC. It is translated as CTSSYSYGRSEQFF.

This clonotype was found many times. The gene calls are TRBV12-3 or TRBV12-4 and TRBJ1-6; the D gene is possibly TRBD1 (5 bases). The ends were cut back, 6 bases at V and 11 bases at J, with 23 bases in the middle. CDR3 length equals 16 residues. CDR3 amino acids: CASSRSGPLGEAPLHF. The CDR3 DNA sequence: TGTGCCAGCAGCCGGTCCGGGCCTCTGGGGGAGGCACCCCTCCACTTT.

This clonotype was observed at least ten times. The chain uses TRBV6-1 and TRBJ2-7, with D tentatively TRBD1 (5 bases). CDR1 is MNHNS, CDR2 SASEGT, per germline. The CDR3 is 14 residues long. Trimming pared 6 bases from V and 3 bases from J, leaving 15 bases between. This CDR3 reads CASSRSDNGYEQYF. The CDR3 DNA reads TGTGCCAGCAGCCGCTCGGACAACGGCTACGAGCAGTACTTC.

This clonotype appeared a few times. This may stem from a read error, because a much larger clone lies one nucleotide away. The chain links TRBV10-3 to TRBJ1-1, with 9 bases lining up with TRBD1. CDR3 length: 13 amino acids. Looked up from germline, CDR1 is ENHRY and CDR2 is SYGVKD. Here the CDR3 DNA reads TGTGCCATCGGGGACAGGGTAGACACTGAAGCTCTCTTT. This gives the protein CAIGDRVDTEALF.

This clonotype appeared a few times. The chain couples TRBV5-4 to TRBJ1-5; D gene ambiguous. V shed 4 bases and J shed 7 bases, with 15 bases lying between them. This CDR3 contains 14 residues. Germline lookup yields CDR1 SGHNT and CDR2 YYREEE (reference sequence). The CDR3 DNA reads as TGTGCCAGCAGCCCTGGTCCCGAGGGACAGCCCCAGCATTTT. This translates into CASSPGPEGQPQHF.

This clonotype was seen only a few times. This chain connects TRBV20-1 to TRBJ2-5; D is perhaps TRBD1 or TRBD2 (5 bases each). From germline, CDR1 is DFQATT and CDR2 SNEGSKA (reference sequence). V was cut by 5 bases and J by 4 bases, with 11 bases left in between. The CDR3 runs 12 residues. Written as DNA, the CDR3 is TGCAGTGCTTACCGGGACCCAGAGACCCAGTACTTC. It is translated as CSAYRDPETQYF.

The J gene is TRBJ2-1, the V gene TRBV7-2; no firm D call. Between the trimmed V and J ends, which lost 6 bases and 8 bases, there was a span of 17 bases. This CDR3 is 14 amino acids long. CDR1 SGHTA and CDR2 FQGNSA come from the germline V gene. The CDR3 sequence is CASSPLYYLDEQFF. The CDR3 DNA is TGTGCCAGCAGTCCCCTATACTACCTCGATGAGCAGTTCTTC.

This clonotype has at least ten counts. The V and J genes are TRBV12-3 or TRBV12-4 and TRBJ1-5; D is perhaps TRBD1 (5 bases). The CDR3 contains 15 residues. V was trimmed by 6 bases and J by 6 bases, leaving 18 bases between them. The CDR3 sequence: CASSIFDAGTQPQHF. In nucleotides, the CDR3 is TGTGCCAGCAGCATTTTCGACGCGGGGACTCAGCCCCAGCATTTT.

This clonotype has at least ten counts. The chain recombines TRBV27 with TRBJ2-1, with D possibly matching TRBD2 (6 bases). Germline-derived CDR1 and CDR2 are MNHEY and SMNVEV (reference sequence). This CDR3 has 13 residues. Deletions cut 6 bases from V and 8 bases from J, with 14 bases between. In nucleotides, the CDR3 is TGTGCCAGCAGCAGTCGGCGGGGCGATGAGCAGTTCTTC. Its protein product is CASSSRRGDEQFF.

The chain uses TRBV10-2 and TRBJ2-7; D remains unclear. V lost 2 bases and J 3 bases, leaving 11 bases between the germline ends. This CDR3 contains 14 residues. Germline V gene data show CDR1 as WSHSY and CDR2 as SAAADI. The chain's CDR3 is CASSEEWDRYEQYF. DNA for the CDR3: TGCGCCAGCAGTGAGGAGTGGGATCGCTACGAGCAGTACTTC.

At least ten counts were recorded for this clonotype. The CDR3 nucleotides are TGTGCCAGCAGCCAAGATCCCCCTAGCTTAGTCTACGAGCAGTACTTC. It codes for CASSQDPPSLVYEQYF. The V call is TRBV4-2, the J call TRBJ2-7, with D possibly being TRBD2 (5 bases). CDR3 length: 16 amino acids. Trimming left V 0 bases short and J 3 bases short, with 15 bases between. Germline V lookup: CDR1 LGHNA, CDR2 YNFKEQ.

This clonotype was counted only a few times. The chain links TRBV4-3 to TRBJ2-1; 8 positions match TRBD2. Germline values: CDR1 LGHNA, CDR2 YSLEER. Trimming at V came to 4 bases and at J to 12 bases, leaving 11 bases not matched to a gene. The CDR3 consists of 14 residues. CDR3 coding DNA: TGCGCCAGCAGCCTCCAAACAAGCGGGAGATCGCAGTTCTTC. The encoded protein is CASSLQTSGRSQFF.

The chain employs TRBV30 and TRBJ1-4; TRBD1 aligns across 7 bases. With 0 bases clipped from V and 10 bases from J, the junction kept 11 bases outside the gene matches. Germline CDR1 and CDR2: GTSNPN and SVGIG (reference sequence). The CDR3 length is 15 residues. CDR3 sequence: CAWSVRGQAVGKLFF. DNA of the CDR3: TGTGCCTGGAGTGTTAGAGGACAGGCTGTTGGAAAACTGTTTTTT.

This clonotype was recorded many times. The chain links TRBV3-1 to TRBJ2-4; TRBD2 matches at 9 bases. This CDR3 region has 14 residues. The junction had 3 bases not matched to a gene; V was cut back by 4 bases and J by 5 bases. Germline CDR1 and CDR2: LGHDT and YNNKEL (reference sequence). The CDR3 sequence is CASSLRLAENIQYF. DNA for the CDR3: TGTGCCAGCAGCCTTCGACTAGCGGAAAACATTCAGTACTTC.